This passage covers 17 T cell receptor beta chains from one sample sequenced in a study of early T cells in non-severe SARS-CoV-2 infection. Using its own MiXCR run on the 5' RACE reads, TCRdb lists one record per CDR3 protein. The sample consists of roughly 31,000 distinct CDR3 sequences, roughly 5% of them appearing once. Material for sequencing was whole blood. Every receptor here comes from an adult who was a healthcare worker with PCR-confirmed SARS-CoV-2 infection or an uninfected control (not recorded which).

The rearrangement joins TRBV2 to TRBJ2-3; D perhaps matches TRBD2 (5 bases). Looked up from germline, CDR1 is SNHLY and CDR2 is FYNNEI. Deletions cut 6 bases from V and 4 bases from J, with 14 bases between. This CDR3 is built from 14 residues. The CDR3 protein is CASRNREGADTQYF. The CDR3 DNA reads as TGTGCCAGCAGAAACCGGGAAGGCGCAGATACGCAGTATTTT.

The chain joins TRBV7-9 to TRBJ2-2; tentatively, D is TRBD1 (5 bases). The CDR3 covers 15 residues. Germline V CDR1 and CDR2: SEHNR, FQNEAQ (reference sequence). V lost 4 bases and J 1 base, leaving 10 bases between the germline ends. Here the CDR3 DNA reads TGTGCCAGCAGCTCTCCACAGGAGAACACCGGGGAGCTGTTTTTT. Protein sequence: CASSSPQENTGELFF.

The chain uses TRBV12-3 or TRBV12-4 and TRBJ1-1; possibly TRBD1 for D (6 bases). Deletions cut 5 bases from V and 6 bases from J, with 13 bases between. The CDR3 spans 13 residues. The CDR3 reads CASSPQGGAEAFF. The CDR3 nucleotides are TGTGCCAGCAGTCCACAGGGAGGAGCTGAAGCTTTCTTT.

This clonotype was seen only a few times. This rearrangement joins TRBV3-1 to TRBJ2-3, with 8 bases lining up with TRBD2. Germline trimming cut 1 base from V and 5 bases from J; bases unmatched to any gene: 5. Germline assignment: CDR1 LGHDT and CDR2 YNNKEL (reference sequence). The CDR3 spans 15 residues. CDR3 in amino acids: CASSQGAGVGDTQYF. The CDR3 nucleotides are TGTGCCAGCAGCCAAGGAGCGGGGGTGGGAGATACGCAGTATTTT.

This clonotype has at least ten counts. The chain carries TRBV9 and TRBJ1-2; 7 bases are a match to TRBD1. CDR3 length equals 15 residues. V gave up 4 bases and J gave up 4 bases; unmatched junction bases: 10. CDR1 SGDLS and CDR2 YYNGEE come from the germline V gene. The CDR3 region has the DNA TGTGCCAGCAGCCAACGGGACAGCTCCTTCTATGGCTACACCTTC. Its protein product is CASSQRDSSFYGYTF.

This clonotype was recorded a few times. V and J are TRBV18 and TRBJ2-7; TRBD2 is a possible D gene (5 bases). The V gene's germline CDR1 is KGHSH and CDR2 LQKENI. The CDR3 consists of 13 residues. Trimming stripped 6 bases from V and 6 bases from J, with 15 bases between. The CDR3 DNA is TGTGCCAGCTCTCGGCCAGCGGACTCCGAGCAGTACTTC. Amino acid sequence: CASSRPADSEQYF.

This clonotype was observed a few times. This chain uses TRBV6-1 with TRBJ2-1; 8 nucleotides agree with TRBD2. The germline V gene has CDR1 MNHNS and CDR2 SASEGT. V gave up 4 bases and J gave up 7 bases; unmatched junction bases: 24. The CDR3 extends over 20 amino acids. The CDR3, as DNA: TGTGCCAGCAGTGCCTCCCGCTGGGGAATCGGGACTAGTTCTGTTAATGAGCAGTTCTTC. Amino acids: CASSASRWGIGTSSVNEQFF.

A few counts support this clonotype. The CDR3 bases are TGTGCCAGCAGTTTAGCGGGAGGAACTCTCAATGAGCAGTTCTTC. Amino acid sequence: CASSLAGGTLNEQFF. The rearrangement joins TRBV27 to TRBJ2-1; 8 nucleotides align to TRBD2. CDR1 and CDR2 (germline): MNHEY, SMNVEV (reference sequence). V dropped 2 bases and J dropped 6; count of bases not matched to a gene: 6. The CDR3 covers 15 residues.

Notes on this clonotype: Just one base apart from a much larger clone, this may be a read error. The CDR3 nucleotides read TGTGCCAGCAGTTTATGGGAAAACACCGGGAAGCTGTTTTTT. Protein: CASSLWENTGKLFF. The V and J genes are TRBV12-3 or TRBV12-4 and TRBJ2-2, with D perhaps matching TRBD2 (5 bases). This CDR3 comprises 14 residues.

This clonotype was detected ten times or more. The rearrangement links TRBV3-1 to TRBJ1-1; tentatively, D is TRBD1 (6 bases). Trimming took off 4 bases at V and 1 base at J, with 7 bases between the two ends. The CDR3 spans 13 residues. Germline loops: CDR1 LGHDT, CDR2 YNNKEL (reference sequence). The CDR3 bases are TGTGCCAGCAGCCTAGGGGGGAACACTGAAGCTTTCTTT. It is translated as CASSLGGNTEAFF.

This clonotype appeared many times. The V gene is TRBV20-1, the J gene TRBJ2-1; 9 bases line up with TRBD2. Germline CDR1 reads DFQATT; CDR2 reads SNEGSKA (reference sequence). This CDR3 contains 15 residues. Trimming took 0 bases from V and 0 from J; bases not matched to a gene: 0. The CDR3 DNA is TGCAGTGCTAGAGAAGCGGGGGGCTCCTACAATGAGCAGTTCTTC. Protein: CSAREAGGSYNEQFF.

This clonotype was seen ten or more times. This chain links TRBV5-1 with TRBJ2-2; 11 bases agree with TRBD1. The CDR3 sequence is 16 residues long. V trimming: 4 bases; J trimming: 0 bases; junction bases outside the gene matches: 2. Germline values: CDR1 SGHRS, CDR2 YFSETQ. The CDR3 DNA is TGCGCCAGCAGCCTGGGACAGGGGGCGAACACCGGGGAGCTGTTTTTT. It is translated as CASSLGQGANTGELFF. The variable domain in full, with the rest retrieved from reference TRBV5-1 and TRBJ2-2, is KAGVTQTPRYLIKTRGQQVTLSCSPISGHRSVSWYQQTPGQGLQFLFEYFSETQRNKGNFPGRFSGRQFSNSRSEMNVSTLELGDSALYLCASSLGQGANTGELFFGEGSRLTVL.

This chain uses TRBV18 with TRBJ2-5; the D gene is possibly TRBD2 (5 bases). The CDR3 is made up of 14 amino acids. V lost 6 bases and J lost 5, with 16 bases in between. In germline, CDR1 is KGHSH, CDR2 LQKENI. CDR3 in amino acids: CASSYQQREETQYF. As DNA, the CDR3 is TGTGCCAGCTCGTACCAGCAAAGGGAGGAGACCCAGTACTTC.

This clonotype was counted at least ten times. This chain joins TRBV3-1 and TRBJ2-7; TRBD1 aligns across 7 bases. The CDR3 has 15 amino acids. V gave up 3 bases and J gave up 2 bases; unmatched junction bases: 7. Germline V lookup: CDR1 LGHDT, CDR2 YNNKEL (reference sequence). In nucleotides, the CDR3 is TGTGCCAGCAGCCAGGGCACCGGGACAGCCTACGAGCAGTACTTC. It translates to CASSQGTGTAYEQYF.

This clonotype was seen repeatedly, ten times or more. CDR3 bases: TGTGCCAGCAGTGACAGATCCGGCACAGATACGCAGTATTTT. This translates into CASSDRSGTDTQYF. The chain combines TRBV27 with TRBJ2-3, with a possible D match to TRBD1 (5 bases). The CDR3 consists of 14 residues. Trimming removed 5 bases at V and 1 base at J, with 10 bases between. From germline, CDR1 is MNHEY and CDR2 SMNVEV (reference sequence).

This clonotype was counted only a few times. This chain joins TRBV5-6 and TRBJ2-2, with D hard to call. The CDR3 has 15 amino acids. V was pared by 4 bases and J by 4 bases, with 14 bases between. Per the germline V gene, CDR1 is SGHDT and CDR2 is YYEEEE. The CDR3 loop is CASSELGITTGELFF. CDR3 nucleotide sequence: TGTGCCAGCAGCGAGTTGGGTATTACCACCGGGGAGCTGTTTTTT.

Ten or more counts support this clonotype. The V call is TRBV30, the J call TRBJ1-1, with D maybe TRBD1 (5 bases). Trimming pared 3 bases from V and 4 bases from J, leaving 12 bases between. CDR3 length: 13 amino acids. Germline CDR1 GTSNPN, CDR2 SVGIG (reference sequence). CDR3 nucleotides: TGTGCCTGGAGAAGGTCAGGGCTCACTGAAGCTTTCTTT. This gives the protein CAWRRSGLTEAFF.